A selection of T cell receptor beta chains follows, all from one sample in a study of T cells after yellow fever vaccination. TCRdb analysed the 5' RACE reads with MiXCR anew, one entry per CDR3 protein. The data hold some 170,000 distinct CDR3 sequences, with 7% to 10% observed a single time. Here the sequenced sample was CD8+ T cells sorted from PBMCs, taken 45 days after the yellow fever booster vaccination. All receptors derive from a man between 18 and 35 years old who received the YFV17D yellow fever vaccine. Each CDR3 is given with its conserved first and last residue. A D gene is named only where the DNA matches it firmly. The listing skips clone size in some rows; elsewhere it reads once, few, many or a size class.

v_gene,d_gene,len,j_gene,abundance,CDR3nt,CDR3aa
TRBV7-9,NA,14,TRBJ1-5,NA,TGTGCCAGCAGTGCGGGGGGGCTCAATCAGCCCCAGCATTTT,CASSAGGLNQPQHF
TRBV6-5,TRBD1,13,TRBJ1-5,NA,TGTGCCACCCGACAGGGGTTCAATCAGCCCCAGCATTTT,CATRQGFNQPQHF
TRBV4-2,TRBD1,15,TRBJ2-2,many,TGTGCCAGCAGCGCCGGACAGGGGAACACCGGGGAGCTGTTTTTT,CASSAGQGNTGELFF
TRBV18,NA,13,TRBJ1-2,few,TGTGCCAGCTCACCGGGGCAGAACTATGGCTACACCTTC,CASSPGQNYGYTF
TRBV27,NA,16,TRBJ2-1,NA,TGTGCCAGCAGACCGTATTTCAGGGGCTCCTACAATGAGCAGTTCTTC,CASRPYFRGSYNEQFF
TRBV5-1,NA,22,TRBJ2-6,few,TGCGCCAGCAGCTTGTGGGAACGTCGTTTGGGTCTCTCCTTCTCTGGGGCCAACGTCCTGACTTTC,CASSLWERRLGLSFSGANVLTF
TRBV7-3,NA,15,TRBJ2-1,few,TGTGCCAGCAGCTCCGACACTAGCTCCTACAATGAGCAGTTCTTC,CASSSDTSSYNEQFF
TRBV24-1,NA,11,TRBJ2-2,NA,TGTGCCACCAGCAGTGACGGGGAGCTGTTTTTT,CATSSDGELFF
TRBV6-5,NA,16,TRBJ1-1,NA,TGTGCCAGCAGTTACTCGAATCCCAACCGGAACACTGAAGCTTTCTTT,CASSYSNPNRNTEAFF
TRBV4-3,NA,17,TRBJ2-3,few,TGCGCCAGCAGCCAAGGGGGGGCAGGGCGGAGCACAGATACGCAGTATTTT,CASSQGGAGRSTDTQYF
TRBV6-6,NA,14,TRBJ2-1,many,TGTGCCAGCAGTTACTCGAGGGGGGGGAATGAGCAGTTCTTC,CASSYSRGGNEQFF
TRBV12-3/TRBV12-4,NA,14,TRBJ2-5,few,TGTGCCAGCAGTTTAGTAGGGGAGTCGGAGACCCAGTACTTC,CASSLVGESETQYF
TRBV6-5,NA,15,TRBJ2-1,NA,TGTGCCAGCAGTTGGACAAAATCCCCACACAATGAGCAGTTCTTC,CASSWTKSPHNEQFF
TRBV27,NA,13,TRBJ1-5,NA,TGTGCCAGCAGTCCCCGGGACCAAGAGCCCCAGCATTTT,CASSPRDQEPQHF
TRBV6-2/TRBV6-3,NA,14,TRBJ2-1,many,TGTGCCAGCAGCCGCTCTCAGGGAGCGGATGAGCAGTTCTTC,CASSRSQGADEQFF
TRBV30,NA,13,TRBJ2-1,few,TGTGCCTGGCGTCAGAGCTCCTACAATGAGCAGTTCTTC,CAWRQSSYNEQFF
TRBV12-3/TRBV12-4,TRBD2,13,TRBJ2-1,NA,TGTGCCACCCAAGCGGGGGCATACAATGAGCAGTTCTTC,CATQAGAYNEQFF
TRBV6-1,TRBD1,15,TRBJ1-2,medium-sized,TGTGCCAGCAGTGAGACAGGGGCAACTAACTATGGCTACACCTTC,CASSETGATNYGYTF
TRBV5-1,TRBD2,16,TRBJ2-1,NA,TGCGCCAGCAGCGGGGCGCAGCGGGGGGCCGACAATGAGCAGTTCTTC,CASSGAQRGADNEQFF
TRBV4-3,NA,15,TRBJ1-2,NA,TGCGCCAGCAGCCAAGAGCGCCGAGGGTACTATGGCTACACCTTC,CASSQERRGYYGYTF
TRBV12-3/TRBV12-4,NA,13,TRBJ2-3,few,TGTGCCAGCGAGTCCGACGGGACGGATACGCAGTATTTT,CASESDGTDTQYF
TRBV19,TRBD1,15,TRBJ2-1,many,TGTGCCAGTAGTAACACAGGGGGCGTTCACAATGAGCAGTTCTTC,CASSNTGGVHNEQFF
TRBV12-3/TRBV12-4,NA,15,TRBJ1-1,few,TGTGCCAGCACCTTGCCGGGATTTACGAACACTGAAGCTTTCTTT,CASTLPGFTNTEAFF
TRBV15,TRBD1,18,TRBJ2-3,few,TGTGCCACCAGCAGAGATTTGGGACAGGGCAATTTGGCCTATACGCAGTATTTT,CATSRDLGQGNLAYTQYF
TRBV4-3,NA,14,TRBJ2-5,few,TGCGCCAGCAGCCAGGGCGAGACAGAAGAGACCCAGTACTTC,CASSQGETEETQYF
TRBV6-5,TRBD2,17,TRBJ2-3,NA,TGTGCCAGCAGTAAAGAACCGGGACTAGCGGTTCCAGATACGCAGTATTTT,CASSKEPGLAVPDTQYF
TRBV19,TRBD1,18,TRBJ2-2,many,TGTGCGACCTTCCCCGGACAGGGGGAACAGGGTATCACCGGGGAGCTGTTTTTT,CATFPGQGEQGITGELFF
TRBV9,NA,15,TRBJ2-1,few,TGTGCCAGCAGCGGGTCCGGGACTCCCGAGGATGAGCAGTTCTTC,CASSGSGTPEDEQFF
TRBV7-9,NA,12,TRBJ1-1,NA,TGTGCCAGCAGCTCTGAGTGGACTGAAGCTTTCTTT,CASSSEWTEAFF
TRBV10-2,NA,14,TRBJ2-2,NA,TGCGCCAGCAGTGAGTTCTTGGTAGCCGGGGAGCTGTTTTTT,CASSEFLVAGELFF
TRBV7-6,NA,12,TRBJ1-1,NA,TGTGCCAGCAGCTCCTTCGGCACTGAAGCTTTCTTT,CASSSFGTEAFF
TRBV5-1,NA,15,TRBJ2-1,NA,TGCGCCAGCAGCTTGGTGGGGCAGGGGAAGTATGAGCAGTTCTTC,CASSLVGQGKYEQFF
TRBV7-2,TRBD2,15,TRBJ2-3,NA,TGTGCCAGCAGCTTAGGCGGCGGGGGGTTAGATACGCAGTATTTT,CASSLGGGGLDTQYF
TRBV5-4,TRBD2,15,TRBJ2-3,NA,TGTGCCAGCAGCTTCCGCGGGGGGGCCCCAGATACGCAGTATTTT,CASSFRGGAPDTQYF
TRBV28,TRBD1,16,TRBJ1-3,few,TGTGCCAGCAGTCCCTGGGACAGGAGCTCTGGAAACACCATATATTTT,CASSPWDRSSGNTIYF
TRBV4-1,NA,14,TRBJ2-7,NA,TGCGCCAGCAGCCAAGATCGTTTGAACGACGAGCAGTACTTC,CASSQDRLNDEQYF
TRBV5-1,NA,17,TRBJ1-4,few,TGCGCCAGCAGCCCCCGGGGGGCGAGTGTTGCTAATGAAAAACTGTTTTTT,CASSPRGASVANEKLFF
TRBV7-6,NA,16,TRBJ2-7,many,TGTGCCAGCAGCTTAGGGGGCTCCGGGGTCTCCTACGAGCAGTACTTC,CASSLGGSGVSYEQYF
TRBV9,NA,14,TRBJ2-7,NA,TGTGCCAGCAGCGTAGCTCCAGGGGCCTACGAGCAGTACTTC,CASSVAPGAYEQYF
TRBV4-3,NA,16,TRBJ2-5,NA,TGCGCCAGCAGCCAAGGTCTAGCGTTGACCCAAGAGACCCAGTACTTC,CASSQGLALTQETQYF
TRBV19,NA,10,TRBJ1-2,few,TGTGCCAGTAGAGAGTATGGCTACACCTTC,CASREYGYTF
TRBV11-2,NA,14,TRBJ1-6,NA,TGTGCCAGCAGCTTAGGCGCCAAGAATTCACCCCTCCACTTT,CASSLGAKNSPLHF
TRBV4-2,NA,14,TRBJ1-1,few,TGTGCCAGCACCCCTGGATCCGGGGGACCTGAAGCTTTCTTT,CASTPGSGGPEAFF
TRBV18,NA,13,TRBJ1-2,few,TGTGCCAGCTCACCACCAGAAAACTATGGCTACACCTTC,CASSPPENYGYTF
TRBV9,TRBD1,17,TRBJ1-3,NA,TGTGCCAGCAGCGCGACAGGGGGGGCTGGCGCTGGAAACACCATATATTTT,CASSATGGAGAGNTIYF
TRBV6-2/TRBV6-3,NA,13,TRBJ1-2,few,TGTGCCAGCAGTTATTTCCAGGACTATGGCTACACCTTC,CASSYFQDYGYTF
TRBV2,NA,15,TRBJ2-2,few,TGTGCCAGCAGTGTAGACGAGACTGGCACCGGGGAGCTGTTTTTT,CASSVDETGTGELFF
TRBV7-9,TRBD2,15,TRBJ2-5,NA,TGTGCCAGCAGCTCCCGGGACGGGGGGCAAGAGACCCAGTACTTC,CASSSRDGGQETQYF
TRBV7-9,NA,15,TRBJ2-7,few,TGTGCCAGCAGCTTCCCGGACGGAGGACTCTACGAGCAGTACTTC,CASSFPDGGLYEQYF
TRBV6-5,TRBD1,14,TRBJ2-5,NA,TGTGCCAGCAGTTACTCGACAGGGGTGAGGACCCAGTACTTC,CASSYSTGVRTQYF
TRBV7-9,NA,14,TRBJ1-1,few,TGTGCCAGCCGTGCGGGGGGTATTGACACTGAAGCTTTCTTT,CASRAGGIDTEAFF
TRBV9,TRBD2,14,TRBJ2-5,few,TGTGCCAGCAGCGTAGGAGGACTAGAAGAGACCCAGTACTTC,CASSVGGLEETQYF
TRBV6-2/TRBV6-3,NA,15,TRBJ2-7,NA,TGTGCCAGCAGTTACCTCGTCAGGGGAAGGGGCGAGCAGTACTTC,CASSYLVRGRGEQYF
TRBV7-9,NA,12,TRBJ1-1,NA,TGTGCCAGCCCCGGTGGGAACACTGAAGCTTTCTTT,CASPGGNTEAFF